This T cell receptor (beta chain) was recorded in a study of cytomegalovirus exposure and HLA in healthy donors. This PCR relied on a set of 60 Vbeta primers and 13 Jbeta primers. Clones were sequenced by immunoSEQ multiplex PCR, and TCRdb holds only the in-frame ones, with some missing. Of more than 140,000 clones in the sample, 64% are singletons; the top ten hold 3%. V shed 5 bases, J shed 1 base, and the junction held 1 base outside the gene matches. The CDR3 is made up of 14 amino acids. Germline V gene lookup returns CDR1 SQVTM and CDR2 ANQGSEA. Sequenced sample: PBMCs. The rearrangement links TRBV29-1 to TRBJ2-2; 10 nucleotides line up with TRBD2. This sequence originates from a woman in her 30s in good health and CMV-seropositive. CDR3 amino acids: CSVRTSGNTGELFF. DNA of the CDR3: TGCAGCGTTCGGACTAGCGGGAACACCGGGGAGCTGTTTTTT.